These 20 T cell receptor beta chains came from one sample sequenced in a study of tumor and adjacent non-tumor tissue in lung cancer. RNA was extracted from bulk tissue without any cell sorting. Three rounds of nested PCR, following a modified ARM-PCR protocol, produced the TCRbeta library. TCRdb re-analysed the multiplex PCR reads in MiXCR, keeping a single row per CDR3 protein. The sample lists 91,000 or so distinct CDR3 sequences, just over 65% seen once, with about a sixth in the top ten. Sequencing was done on a sample of lung tumor tissue. These receptors were taken from a man aged 55-75 years with non-small cell lung cancer.

The CDR3 nucleotides read TGTGCCATCAACCCTGAAGCGGGAACCACTAATGAGCAGTTCTTC. Its translation: CAINPEAGTTNEQFF. The genes are TRBV7-8 and TRBJ2-1; 7 bases align to TRBD2. Germline-derived CDR1 and CDR2 are SGHVS and FQNEAQ. This CDR3 spans 15 amino acids. J lost 7 bases, V lost 10 bases, and 16 bases had no gene match.

This clonotype was counted at least ten times. The V call is TRBV6-5, the J call TRBJ2-5; 14 bases fit TRBD2. This CDR3 comprises 17 residues. The J segment lost 0 bases and the V segment lost 0 bases, leaving 0 bases of the junction unmatched. Germline values: CDR1 MNHEY, CDR2 SVGAGI. CDR3 residues: CASSYSGLAGDQETQYF. The CDR3 nucleotides are TGTGCCAGCAGTTACTCGGGACTAGCGGGGGACCAAGAGACCCAGTACTTC.

This chain joins TRBV6-2 or TRBV6-3 and TRBJ2-2; possible D gene TRBD1, 5 bases. Germline-derived CDR1 and CDR2 are MNHEY and SVGEGT. V dropped 6 bases and J dropped 2 bases, with 13 bases sitting between them. The CDR3 is 15 residues long. Here the CDR3 DNA reads TGTGCCAGCAGCCAGGATCAGGGTAACACCGGGGAGCTGTTTTTT. It yields the protein CASSQDQGNTGELFF.

The table lists this clonotype with a few counts. V is TRBV6-5 and J is TRBJ2-5, with no clear D. The V gene lost 5 bases and the J gene lost 4 bases, with 17 bases spanning the gap. In germline, CDR1 is MNHEY, CDR2 SVGAGI. The CDR3 sequence is 15 residues long. The CDR3 protein is CASSQRLGWRETQYF. The CDR3 DNA reads as TGTGCCAGCAGTCAACGACTGGGTTGGCGAGAGACCCAGTACTTC.

The CDR3 bases are TGTGCCTGGAGTCCTCACGAAGCAGGGCAGTTCTTC. Translating gives CAWSPHEAGQFF. This chain connects TRBV30 to TRBJ2-1; D remains ambiguous. The CDR3 runs 12 residues. The V gene lost 2 bases and the J gene lost 12 bases, with 14 bases spanning the gap. Germline values: CDR1 GTSNPN, CDR2 SVGIG (reference sequence).

The chain couples TRBV4-1 to TRBJ2-2; 9 bases align to TRBD1. CDR1 is MGHRA, CDR2 YSYEKL, per germline. This CDR3 is 16 amino acids long. V dropped 7 bases and J dropped 4; count of bases not matched to a gene: 10. The CDR3 DNA is TGCGCCAGCAACACAATGGGACAGGGTATCACCGGGGAGCTGTTTTTT. It encodes CASNTMGQGITGELFF.

A note on this clonotype: This clone may be a read error of a much larger clone one base away. The V gene is TRBV6-2 or TRBV6-3, the J gene TRBJ2-7; D is ambiguous. The CDR3 loop spans 15 amino acids. Germline V lookup: CDR1 MNHEY, CDR2 SVGEGT. V was shortened by 4 bases and J by 5 bases, with 18 bases between the two germline ends. This CDR3 is CASSSLSYDTHEQYF. DNA for the CDR3: TGTGCCAGCAGTTCCCTGAGTTACGACACCCACGAGCAGTACTTC.

This clonotype was detected only a few times. One end of the junction fails to match germline, which may point to a read error. The chain carries TRBV12-3 or TRBV12-4 and TRBJ2-3; TRBD2 is a possible D gene (6 bases). CDR3 length equals 13 residues. The CDR3 reads CASSLVGGDRQYF. CDR3 DNA sequence: TGTGCCAGCAGTTTAGTGGGGGGAGATAGGCAGTATTTT.

Regarding this clonotype: A read error may account for a junction end that differs from germline. This rearrangement joins TRBV11-2 to TRBJ2-7, with TRBD2 identical over 14 bases. The CDR3 contains 18 residues. Germline-derived CDR1 and CDR2 are SGHAT and FQNNGV. DNA for the CDR3: TGTGCCAGCACCCTGACTAGCGGGAGGGCGAAAAGCTCCTACGGGCAGTACTTC. Translation: CASTLTSGRAKSSYGQYF.

This clonotype was detected once. Since the CDR3 does not end with the conserved phenylalanine or tryptophan, this likely comes from a read error. The chain couples TRBV4-3 to TRBJ2-5; TRBD1 matches at 11 bases. The CDR3 is 15 residues long. J lost 6 bases, V lost 5 bases, and 8 bases had no gene match. Germline values: CDR1 LGHNA, CDR2 YSLEER. The CDR3 bases are TGCGCCAGCAGCTCCAGGGGACAGGGGGAAAAGACCCAGTACATC. It codes for CASSSRGQGEKTQYI.

As concerns this clonotype: The junction departs from the called germline gene at one end, perhaps through a read error. V and J are TRBV11-2 and TRBJ1-2; D might be TRBD1 (5 bases). In germline, CDR1 is SGHAT, CDR2 FQNNGV. CDR3 size: 14 residues. DNA of the CDR3: TGTGTCAGCAGCACAAGTGCGGGGGTCAGAGGGTACACCTTC. Protein product: CVSSTSAGVRGYTF.

The gene calls are TRBV11-2 and TRBJ1-2; D is undetermined. The CDR3 covers 13 residues. V was clipped by 9 bases and J by 4 bases, with 15 bases between them. The germline V gene encodes CDR1 SGHAT and CDR2 FQNNGV. The CDR3 coding sequence is TGTGCCAGTAGTCCAGTCAGTGGCTATGGCTACACCTTC. Amino acids: CASSPVSGYGYTF.

This chain uses TRBV21-1 with TRBJ1-1; no check of the table's D call, TRBD1, against the DNA was made. TRBV21-1 is flagged as a pseudogene. The CDR3 is made up of 16 amino acids. DNA for the CDR3: TGTGCCAGCAGCAAAGATAAGGTCAGGGGGGGCACTGAAGCTTTCTTT. Translation: CASSKDKVRGGTEAFF.

A single count supports this clonotype. The rearrangement joins TRBV29-1 to TRBJ1-5; no reliable D call. Germline V gene lookup returns CDR1 SQVTM and CDR2 ANQGSEA. V lost 8 bases, J lost 5 bases, and 16 bases lay in between. CDR3 length: 13 amino acids. In nucleotides, the CDR3 is TGCAGCATTGCTTCCGGGTCGGATCAGCCCCAGCATTTT. The encoded protein is CSIASGSDQPQHF. The entire variable domain, with the rest obtained from reference TRBV29-1 and TRBJ1-5, is as follows: SAVISQKPSRDICQRGTSLTIQCQVDSQVTMMFWYRQQPGQSLTLIATANQGSEATYESGFVIDKFPISRPNLTFSTLTVSNMSPEDSSIYLCSIASGSDQPQHFGDGTRLSIL.

The chain has TRBV28 and TRBJ1-2; TRBD1 is a possible D gene (6 bases). Germline CDR1 reads MDHEN; CDR2 reads SYDVKM. V lost 8 bases and J lost 3, with 13 bases in between. The CDR3 totals 13 residues. The CDR3 sequence: CASGGGVDYGYTF. The CDR3 DNA is TGTGCCAGCGGGGGGGGCGTCGACTATGGCTACACCTTC.

About this clonotype itself: The conserved closing phenylalanine or tryptophan is absent in this CDR3, likely reflecting a read error. The V and J genes are TRBV5-4 and TRBJ2-1, with D unresolved. Trimming removed 6 bases from V and 8 bases from J, with 18 bases in between. The CDR3 is 14 amino acids. Per the germline V gene, CDR1 is SGHNT and CDR2 is YYREEE (reference sequence). CDR3 in amino acids: CASNPDPAFDEQFS. In DNA form, the CDR3 reads TGTGCCAGCAACCCTGATCCCGCATTTGATGAGCAGTTCTCC.

In this sample, this clonotype turned up once. One end of the junction varies from germline; a read error may be responsible. In DNA, the CDR3 is TGTACCAGCAGCCTGGAGACTAGGACCACAGATACGCAGTATTTT. It specifies CTSSLETRTTDTQYF. This chain links TRBV5-4 with TRBJ2-3, with a possible D match to TRBD2 (6 bases). Germline loops: CDR1 SGHNT, CDR2 YYREEE (reference sequence). CDR3 length: 15 residues.

Turning to this clonotype: Possible read error: a much larger clone is one base away. The gene calls are TRBV13 and TRBJ2-7, with 9 bases identical to TRBD2. The CDR3 covers 15 residues. Germline V gene lookup returns CDR1 PRHDT and CDR2 FYEKMQ (reference sequence). The CDR3 protein is CASSKGSGGPYGQYF. CDR3 DNA sequence: TGTGCCAGCAGCAAAGGCAGCGGGGGGCCCTACGGGCAGTACTTC.

In the case of this clonotype: A much larger clone differs from this one at a single base, so this may be a read error. The V gene is TRBV28, the J gene TRBJ2-2; no firm D call. Germline V gene data show CDR1 as MDHEN and CDR2 as SYDVKM. The length of the CDR3 is 13 residues. The CDR3 loop is CVSSPVNTGELFF. CDR3 in DNA: TGTGTCAGCAGTCCAGTGAACACCGGGGAGCTGTTTTTT.

Remarks on this clonotype: This is likely a read error, given that the CDR3 carries no conserved phenylalanine or tryptophan at its end. The chain has TRBV12-3 or TRBV12-4 and TRBJ2-3, with 12 bases identical to TRBD2. The CDR3 is made up of 17 amino acids. The chain's CDR3 is CAISLKLAGGGTDTQYL. The CDR3 nucleotides read TGTGCCATCAGTTTAAAACTAGCGGGGGGCGGCACAGATACGCAGTATCTT.